The 31 T cell receptor beta chains in this list originate from one sample, sequenced in a study of a mutant IDH1 vaccine in newly diagnosed glioma. Clones were sequenced by immunoSEQ multiplex PCR, and TCRdb holds only the in-frame ones, with some missing. There are roughly 40,000 clones in the sample; 85% to 95% occur only once, and approximately 4.1% lies in the top ten. Documented time point: week 23, last vaccination. It was 300 ug of mutant IDH1 20-mer peptide that made up each vaccine dose, given with topical imiquimod. Their target antigens are unknown. The input for sequencing was PBMCs, taken from a glioma patient whose treatment included an IDH1 peptide vaccine. Receptors were obtained from a man aged 50-59 years with glioma.

The rearrangement joins TRBV6-6 to TRBJ1-2, with D possibly being TRBD1 (5 bases). Trimming stripped 7 bases from V and 3 bases from J, with 12 bases between. The length of the CDR3 is 13 residues. The germline V gene has CDR1 MNHNY and CDR2 SVGAGI (reference sequence). The CDR3 nucleotides read TGTGCCAGCACGGGCAGGGATGACTATGGCTACACCTTC. Translating gives CASTGRDDYGYTF.

The V gene is TRBV11-2, the J gene TRBJ2-7; TRBD2 matches 7 bases. The germline gives CDR1 SGHAT, CDR2 FQNNGV. CDR3 size: 14 residues. V was pared by 4 bases and J by 2 bases, with 5 bases of the junction left unmatched. The CDR3 spells CASSYSGGAYEQYF. For the CDR3, the DNA is TGTGCCAGCAGCTATAGTGGGGGGGCCTACGAGCAGTACTTC.

This chain joins TRBV5-1 and TRBJ1-4, with 8 bases that match TRBD1. This CDR3 has 16 residues. V trimming: 0 bases; J trimming: 8 bases; junction bases outside the gene matches: 9. Germline values: CDR1 SGHRS, CDR2 YFSETQ. The CDR3 nucleotides are TGCGCCAGCAGCTTGGCCCCGCAGGGGGCGTCGGAAAAACTGTTTTTT. Protein product: CASSLAPQGASEKLFF. The full variable domain, in which reference TRBV5-1 and TRBJ1-4 provide the parts outside the CDR3, is KAGVTQTPRYLIKTRGQQVTLSCSPISGHRSVSWYQQTPGQGLQFLFEYFSETQRNKGNFPGRFSGRQFSNSRSEMNVSTLELGDSALYLCASSLAPQGASEKLFFGSGTQLSVL.

The chain uses TRBV5-1 and TRBJ1-4; no reliable D call. Deletions cut 0 bases from V and 4 bases from J, with 13 bases between. Per germline, CDR1 SGHRS and CDR2 YFSETQ. The CDR3 has 16 amino acids. CDR3 protein: CASSLAEVHHNEKLFF. The DNA for the CDR3 is TGCGCCAGCAGCTTGGCGGAGGTTCACCATAATGAAAAACTGTTTTTT.

The chain couples TRBV27 to TRBJ1-1; D is unclear. In germline, CDR1 is MNHEY, CDR2 SMNVEV (reference sequence). V was pared by 3 bases and J by 1 base, with 9 bases between. The length of the CDR3 is 14 residues. The CDR3 DNA sequence: TGTGCCAGCAGTTTCGTCCCAGAGAACACTGAAGCTTTCTTT. Translated: CASSFVPENTEAFF.

This chain connects TRBV7-2 to TRBJ2-3, with D possibly matching TRBD2 (5 bases). This CDR3 is built from 16 residues. V was shortened by 1 base and J by 2 bases, with 13 bases between the two germline ends. CDR1 is SGHTA, CDR2 FQGNSA, per germline. CDR3 coding DNA: TGTGCCAGCAGCTTAGTTCCCCTGGGAGCCACAGATACGCAGTATTTT. Amino acids: CASSLVPLGATDTQYF.

This chain uses TRBV5-1 with TRBJ2-2; D is unclear. V was shortened by 1 base and J by 5 bases, with 9 bases between the two germline ends. Germline V lookup: CDR1 SGHRS, CDR2 YFSETQ. CDR3 length: 14 amino acids. The CDR3 reads CASSLRSLTGELFF. The CDR3 coding sequence is TGCGCCAGCAGCTTGAGGTCCTTAACCGGGGAGCTGTTTTTT.

The genes are TRBV6-5 and TRBJ1-1, with 8 positions matching TRBD1. The length of the CDR3 is 12 residues. Trimming removed 2 bases from V and 8 bases from J; junction bases left unmatched: 1. Germline-derived CDR1 and CDR2 are MNHEY and SVGAGI. CDR3 residues: CASSYRTGEAFF. The CDR3 DNA is TGTGCCAGCAGTTACAGGACAGGGGAAGCTTTCTTT.

The J gene is TRBJ2-2, the V gene TRBV4-3, with 8 bases identical to TRBD2. The CDR3 is 15 amino acids. Trimming at V came to 4 bases and at J to 5 bases, leaving 6 bases not matched to a gene. The germline V gene has CDR1 LGHNA and CDR2 YSLEER. CDR3 residues: CASSRTRGGTGELFF. CDR3 sequence (DNA): TGCGCCAGCAGCCGAACCCGGGGGGGGACCGGGGAGCTGTTTTTT.

The CDR3 here is CASSAGNSGKSDEQYF. The DNA of the CDR3 is TGTGCCAGCAGCGCGGGGAACTCGGGGAAATCGGACGAGCAGTACTTC. The J gene is TRBJ2-7, the V gene TRBV7-2; possible D gene TRBD2, 6 bases. Germline V CDR1 and CDR2: SGHTA, FQGNSA. V was cut by 5 bases and J by 5 bases, with 22 bases left in between. The length of the CDR3 is 16 residues.

The chain links TRBV18 to TRBJ1-3; the D is unclear. Germline V gene data show CDR1 as KGHSH and CDR2 as LQKENI. The CDR3 runs 15 residues. V was pared by 3 bases and J by 7 bases, with 16 bases between. The DNA for the CDR3 is TGTGCCAGCTCACCCCAGCCGGGCGAGCGGAACACCATATATTTT. Amino acids: CASSPQPGERNTIYF.

The chain couples TRBV10-3 to TRBJ2-7; D might be TRBD1 (5 bases). Trimming shortened V by 6 bases and J by 3 bases, and 12 bases separated the two germline ends. The CDR3 runs to 13 residues. Germline CDR1 and CDR2: ENHRY and SYGVKD. The CDR3 region has the DNA TGTGCCATCAGGGACACCAGTTTCTACGAGCAGTACTTC. This gives the protein CAIRDTSFYEQYF.

The chain has TRBV4-1 and TRBJ2-3; 9 bases fit TRBD2. Germline values: CDR1 MGHRA, CDR2 YSYEKL. This CDR3 is 16 amino acids long. Trimming at V came to 5 bases and at J to 1 base, leaving 7 bases not matched to a gene. CDR3 DNA: TGCGCCAGCAGCGCCCTTAGCGGGAGAGGCACAGATACGCAGTATTTT. This encodes CASSALSGRGTDTQYF.

The chain couples TRBV4-1 to TRBJ1-2, with 7 bases that match TRBD1. The germline V gene has CDR1 MGHRA and CDR2 YSYEKL. With V trimmed by 2 bases and J by 8 bases, 17 bases remained unmatched. The length of the CDR3 is 17 residues. The CDR3 DNA sequence: TGCGCCAGCAGCCAACCTCGGACAGGCCCCAGGGAGGGGGGCTACACCTTC. Encoded protein: CASSQPRTGPREGGYTF.

The gene calls are TRBV28 and TRBJ1-2; tentative D call: TRBD1 (5 bases). V dropped 4 bases and J dropped 0 bases, with 9 bases sitting between them. Per the germline V gene, CDR1 is MDHEN and CDR2 is SYDVKM. The CDR3 is 14 amino acids. CDR3 loop: CASSSPGANYGYTF. CDR3 in DNA: TGTGCCAGCAGTTCCCCGGGGGCTAACTATGGCTACACCTTC.

The chain is built from TRBV6-5 and TRBJ1-3, with 8 bases matching TRBD1. Germline V CDR1 and CDR2: MNHEY, SVGAGI. V dropped 2 bases and J dropped 0; count of bases not matched to a gene: 0. This CDR3 is built from 15 residues. The CDR3 spells CASSYDRGSGNTIYF. The CDR3 DNA reads TGTGCCAGCAGTTACGACAGGGGCTCTGGAAACACCATATATTTT.

The chain joins TRBV7-9 to TRBJ1-2; the D is unclear. The germline CDR1 and CDR2 sequences are SEHNR and FQNEAQ (reference sequence). Trimming stripped 7 bases from V and 8 bases from J, with 17 bases between. This CDR3 is built from 13 residues. The CDR3 sequence: CASTLNPGAGYTF. The CDR3 DNA is TGTGCCAGCACCCTAAATCCGGGTGCCGGCTACACCTTC.

The CDR3: CATSTNRDSLAYEQYF. The DNA of the CDR3 is TGTGCCACCAGCACGAACCGGGACAGCCTAGCCTACGAGCAGTACTTC. The rearrangement uses TRBV15 and TRBJ2-7, with TRBD1 matching over 7 bases. CDR1 and CDR2 from the germline V gene are LNHNV and YYDKDF (reference sequence). The J segment lost 2 bases and the V segment lost 4 bases, leaving 11 bases of the junction unmatched. CDR3 length equals 16 residues.

The chain links TRBV6-1 to TRBJ2-5; 8 nucleotides agree with TRBD1. Germline CDR1 and CDR2: MNHNS and SASEGT. This CDR3 has 13 residues. V gave up 6 bases and J gave up 4 bases; unmatched junction bases: 4. CDR3 DNA: TGTGCCAGCAGAGACAGGGGAAGAGAGACCCAGTACTTC. It translates to CASRDRGRETQYF.

This clone appeared a single time. The V and J genes are TRBV2 and TRBJ2-4, with D unresolved. Germline V gives CDR1 SNHLY, CDR2 FYNNEI. CDR3 size: 15 residues. The V and J ends lost 8 bases and 6 bases respectively, with 20 bases between them. This chain's CDR3 is CASVSRVTVGNIQYF. In nucleotides, the CDR3 is TGTGCCAGCGTCTCTCGGGTGACGGTCGGAAACATTCAGTACTTC.

V and J are TRBV7-2 and TRBJ2-2; the match to TRBD1 covers 8 bases. The length of the CDR3 is 15 residues. Germline assignment: CDR1 SGHTA and CDR2 FQGNSA. Trimming at V came to 1 base and at J to 4 bases, leaving 2 bases not matched to a gene. The CDR3: CASSLGTGTTGELFF. CDR3 in DNA: TGTGCCAGCAGCTTAGGGACAGGGACCACCGGGGAGCTGTTTTTT. Variable domain in full (rest from reference TRBV7-2 and TRBJ2-2): GAGVSQSPSNKVTEKGKDVELRCDPISGHTALYWYRQSLGQGLEFLIYFQGNSAPDKSGLPSDRFSAERTGGSVSTLTIQRTQQEDSAVYLCASSLGTGTTGELFFGEGSRLTVL.

V gene TRBV20-1 combines with J gene TRBJ2-5; D is uncertain. The germline gives CDR1 DFQATT, CDR2 SNEGSKA (reference sequence). The CDR3 is 11 amino acids. Trimming removed 3 bases from V and 5 bases from J, with 7 bases in between. The CDR3 spells CSARVSETQYF. CDR3 in DNA: TGCAGTGCTAGGGTATCGGAGACCCAGTACTTC.

The chain links TRBV7-9 to TRBJ2-1, with 8 bases aligning to TRBD2. The germline V gene encodes CDR1 SEHNR and CDR2 FQNEAQ (reference sequence). The CDR3 covers 15 residues. V shed 4 bases and J 6 bases; nucleotides not matched to a gene: 8. The CDR3 nucleotides read TGTGCCAGCAGCTCCGGGAGCGGGAGACGCAATGAGCAGTTCTTC. Translating gives CASSSGSGRRNEQFF.

This clone is a singleton in its sample. The chain has TRBV5-6 and TRBJ1-3, with D uncertain. Germline V gene lookup returns CDR1 SGHDT and CDR2 YYEEEE. The CDR3 extends over 14 amino acids. Trimming removed 4 bases at V and 2 bases at J, with 10 bases between. Here the CDR3 DNA reads TGTGCCAGCAGCCAGAGGGTGGCTGGAAACACCATATATTTT. Its protein product is CASSQRVAGNTIYF.

This chain joins TRBV19 and TRBJ2-1; D might be TRBD2 (7 bases). V lost 10 bases and J 9 bases, leaving 22 bases between the germline ends. Germline CDR1 and CDR2: LNHDA and SQIVND (reference sequence). This CDR3 region has 14 residues. In DNA form, the CDR3 reads TGTGCCACTGGGGGGGCAGGGAGCCACGGTGAGCAGTTCTTC. Protein sequence: CATGGAGSHGEQFF.

The V and J genes are TRBV5-1 and TRBJ2-2; a weak D match, TRBD1 (8 bases). The CDR3 contains 15 residues. V lost 4 bases and J lost 6, with 16 bases in between. The germline CDR1 and CDR2 sequences are SGHRS and YFSETQ. The CDR3 DNA reads as TGCGCCAGCAGCCCACAAACAGGGGGGGCCGGGGAGCTGTTTTTT. It translates to CASSPQTGGAGELFF.

The chain carries TRBV2 and TRBJ2-7; D ambiguous. Germline CDR1 SNHLY, CDR2 FYNNEI. V lost 1 base, J lost 1 base, and 8 bases lay in between. This CDR3 has 14 residues. The CDR3 DNA follows: TGTGCCAGCAGTGAAGGGCCGACGTCCTACGAGCAGTACTTC. It codes for CASSEGPTSYEQYF.

The CDR3 sequence: CASSLGGDRMNTEAFF. CDR3 sequence (DNA): TGTGCCAGCAGCTTAGGGGGGGACAGGATGAACACTGAAGCTTTCTTT. The chain recombines TRBV13 with TRBJ1-1; 8 bases agree with TRBD1. The germline V gene has CDR1 PRHDT and CDR2 FYEKMQ (reference sequence). J lost 0 bases, V lost 0 bases, and 3 bases had no gene match. The length of the CDR3 is 16 residues.

This clone was found a few times. The rearrangement joins TRBV5-4 to TRBJ1-1; unclear D gene. This CDR3 is built from 15 residues. Germline V gives CDR1 SGHNT, CDR2 YYREEE (reference sequence). Trimming stripped 0 bases from V and 1 base from J, with 10 bases between. CDR3 in amino acids: CASSLDIGKNTEAFF. CDR3 DNA sequence: TGTGCCAGCAGCTTGGATATCGGAAAGAACACTGAAGCTTTCTTT. Variable domain in full (rest from reference TRBV5-4 and TRBJ1-1): ETGVTQSPTHLIKTRGQQVTLRCSSQSGHNTVSWYQQALGQGPQFIFQYYREEENGRGNFPPRFSGLQFPNYSSELNVNALELDDSALYLCASSLDIGKNTEAFFGQGTRLTVV.

J is TRBJ1-1 and V is TRBV7-2; weak D call: TRBD1 (5 bases). Trimming pared 1 base from V and 2 bases from J, leaving 8 bases between. Germline lookup yields CDR1 SGHTA and CDR2 FQGNSA. The CDR3 covers 14 residues. Here the CDR3 reads CASSLVGGNTEAFF. For the CDR3, the DNA is TGTGCCAGCAGCTTAGTCGGGGGAAACACTGAAGCTTTCTTT. The full variable domain, in which reference TRBV7-2 and TRBJ1-1 provide the parts outside the CDR3, is GAGVSQSPSNKVTEKGKDVELRCDPISGHTALYWYRQSLGQGLEFLIYFQGNSAPDKSGLPSDRFSAERTGGSVSTLTIQRTQQEDSAVYLCASSLVGGNTEAFFGQGTRLTVV.

J is TRBJ2-7 and V is TRBV7-2; D possibly corresponds to TRBD2 (5 bases). CDR1 and CDR2 (germline): SGHTA, FQGNSA. The CDR3 runs to 13 residues. Trimming left V 7 bases short and J 0 bases short, with 10 bases between. In nucleotides, the CDR3 is TGTGCCAGCACCTCGGACTTCTCCTACGAGCAGTACTTC. This translates into CASTSDFSYEQYF.